The T cell receptor (beta chain) under discussion was sequenced for a study of T cells after yellow fever vaccination. The V gene end was trimmed by 0 bases and the J gene end by 3 bases; junction bases not matched to a gene: 3. The CDR3 runs to 14 residues. Looked up from germline, CDR1 is SGHRS and CDR2 is YFSETQ. One entry per CDR3 protein, called by TCRdb with MiXCR from the 5' RACE reads. The sample lists approximately 300,000 distinct CDR3 sequences, roughly a tenth occurring once. The sequencing here drew on CD4+ T cells sorted from PBMCs, taken 45 days after the yellow fever booster vaccination. The sequence derives from a man aged 18 to 29 who received the YFV17D yellow fever vaccine. V gene TRBV5-1 combines with J gene TRBJ2-7; 7 nucleotides match TRBD2. CDR3 nucleotide sequence: TGCGCCAGCAGCTTGGGCGGGGGTTTCTACGAGCAGTACTTC. Translated, it gives CASSLGGGFYEQYF. The variable domain in full, with the rest retrieved from reference TRBV5-1 and TRBJ2-7, is KAGVTQTPRYLIKTRGQQVTLSCSPISGHRSVSWYQQTPGQGLQFLFEYFSETQRNKGNFPGRFSGRQFSNSRSEMNVSTLELGDSALYLCASSLGGGFYEQYFGPGTRLTVT.